This TCR beta chain was observed in a study of molecular identifiers for immune sequencing clone quantification. From the PCR reads, TCRdb called clonotypes with MiXCR, one entry per CDR3 protein. The sample has just under 65,000 distinct CDR3 sequences, around a sixth seen once. This clonotype was counted many times. The sample comprised naive CD8+ T cells from blood, with Jurkat cell RNA spiked in. Documented subset: FACS-sorted CD8+CD4-CCR7+CD45RA+ naive T cells. This TCR derives from a human donor in good health. Some libraries in this study had Jurkat cell RNA spiked in.

The chain's CDR3 is CASSLAGHTSGNTIYF. DNA of the CDR3: TGTGCCAGCAGCTTAGCAGGACATACCTCTGGAAACACCATATATTTT. The genes are TRBV7-9 and TRBJ1-3, with TRBD1 as a possible D gene (5 bases). CDR1 is SEHNR, CDR2 FQNEAQ, per germline (reference sequence). CDR3 length: 16 amino acids. The ends were cut back, 0 bases at V and 0 bases at J, with 9 bases in the middle.